Listed below are T cell receptor beta chains from one sample, sequenced in a study of blood T cell repertoires in COVID-19. The method was immunoSEQ multiplex PCR; TCRdb's version includes in-frame clones alone and lacks a portion of them. Here the sample spans some 240,000 clones, around nine tenths being singletons. The sample taken for sequencing was peripheral blood. These receptors were obtained from a man aged 55 to 70 with COVID-19, enrolled during active disease. The CDR3 runs from the conserved cysteine through the conserved F or W. The order of the fields is J gene, V gene, clone size, D gene, CDR3 protein, CDR3 DNA. A D gene is named only where the DNA matches it firmly. For some rows the clone size is stated as once, few or many, or as a class when expanded; others skip it.

J gene: TRBJ1-3
V gene: TRBV5-1
clone size: .
D gene: .
CDR3 protein: CASSLEQGNSGNTIYF
CDR3 DNA: TGCGCCAGCAGCCTTGAGCAGGGGAACTCTGGAAACACCATATATTTT

J gene: TRBJ2-5
V gene: TRBV6-6
clone size: .
D gene: TRBD1
CDR3 protein: CASSPQGVQRETQYF
CDR3 DNA: TGTGCCAGCAGTCCCCAGGGGGTCCAGAGGGAGACCCAGTACTTC

J gene: TRBJ1-1
V gene: TRBV12-2
clone size: .
D gene: .
CDR3 protein: CASRLATGGQGNTEAFF
CDR3 DNA: TGTGCAAGTCGCTTAGCGACGGGAGGACAGGGGAACACTGAAGCTTTCTTT

J gene: TRBJ2-1
V gene: TRBV28
clone size: .
D gene: TRBD2
CDR3 protein: CASSLVAGNIYEQFF
CDR3 DNA: TGTGCCAGCAGTTTGGTAGCGGGAAATATCTATGAGCAGTTCTTC

J gene: TRBJ1-2
V gene: TRBV7-2
clone size: once
D gene: TRBD1
CDR3 protein: CASSLGLGQGHGYTF
CDR3 DNA: TGTGCCAGCAGCTTGGGCCTGGGACAGGGGCATGGCTACACCTTC

J gene: TRBJ1-2
V gene: TRBV18
clone size: once
D gene: .
CDR3 protein: CASSPERDYGYTF
CDR3 DNA: TGTGCCAGCTCACCGGAGCGGGACTATGGCTACACCTTC

J gene: TRBJ1-3
V gene: TRBV3-1/TRBV3-2
clone size: .
D gene: .
CDR3 protein: CASSKREAYGNTIYF
CDR3 DNA: TGTGCCAGCAGCAAACGGGAAGCCTATGGAAACACCATATATTTT

J gene: TRBJ1-2
V gene: TRBV6-5
clone size: .
D gene: .
CDR3 protein: CASRTPGVGYTF
CDR3 DNA: TGTGCCAGCAGGACCCCAGGGGTTGGCTACACCTTC

J gene: TRBJ1-4
V gene: TRBV4-2
clone size: .
D gene: TRBD1
CDR3 protein: CASSQGDRTDEKLFF
CDR3 DNA: TGTGCCAGCAGCCAAGGGGACAGGACCGATGAAAAACTGTTTTTT

J gene: TRBJ2-2
V gene: TRBV5-1
clone size: .
D gene: .
CDR3 protein: CASSSDLAGELFF
CDR3 DNA: TGCGCCAGCAGCTCGGACTTGGCCGGGGAGCTGTTTTTT

J gene: TRBJ2-2
V gene: TRBV9
clone size: .
D gene: TRBD2
CDR3 protein: CASSVAGGGDTGELFF
CDR3 DNA: TGTGCCAGCAGCGTAGCGGGCGGGGGGGACACCGGGGAGCTGTTTTTT

J gene: TRBJ2-7
V gene: TRBV5-4
clone size: .
D gene: TRBD2
CDR3 protein: CASSLDASGRYEQYF
CDR3 DNA: TGTGCCAGCAGCTTGGATGCTAGCGGTCGCTACGAGCAGTACTTC

J gene: TRBJ2-1
V gene: TRBV28
clone size: .
D gene: .
CDR3 protein: CASSIRASQFF
CDR3 DNA: TGTGCCAGCAGTATCAGGGCGTCCCAGTTCTTC

J gene: TRBJ2-2
V gene: TRBV5-1
clone size: .
D gene: TRBD1
CDR3 protein: CASSSGQGGYTGELFF
CDR3 DNA: TGCGCCAGCAGCTCCGGACAGGGGGGGTACACCGGGGAGCTGTTTTTT

J gene: TRBJ2-6
V gene: TRBV5-4
clone size: .
D gene: .
CDR3 protein: CASSTRSSGANVLTF
CDR3 DNA: TGTGCCAGCAGTACCCGGAGCTCTGGGGCCAACGTCCTGACTTTC

J gene: TRBJ2-7
V gene: TRBV2
clone size: .
D gene: .
CDR3 protein: CASERGGVSYEQYF
CDR3 DNA: TGTGCCAGCGAAAGGGGTGGCGTCAGCTACGAGCAGTACTTC

J gene: TRBJ2-5
V gene: TRBV7-2
clone size: .
D gene: .
CDR3 protein: CASSLEQLQETQYF
CDR3 DNA: TGTGCCAGCAGCTTAGAACAGTTGCAAGAGACCCAGTACTTC

J gene: TRBJ1-5
V gene: TRBV19
clone size: .
D gene: .
CDR3 protein: CASSNSGSGNQPQHF
CDR3 DNA: TGTGCCAGTAGTAACTCAGGGTCCGGCAATCAGCCCCAGCATTTT

J gene: TRBJ2-7
V gene: TRBV20-1
clone size: few
D gene: .
CDR3 protein: CSASSRVGRGYEQYF
CDR3 DNA: TGCAGTGCTAGTTCAAGGGTCGGCAGGGGCTACGAGCAGTACTTC

J gene: TRBJ1-1
V gene: TRBV30
clone size: .
D gene: .
CDR3 protein: CAWRRRHMNTEAFF
CDR3 DNA: TGTGCCTGGAGAAGAAGACACATGAACACTGAAGCTTTCTTT